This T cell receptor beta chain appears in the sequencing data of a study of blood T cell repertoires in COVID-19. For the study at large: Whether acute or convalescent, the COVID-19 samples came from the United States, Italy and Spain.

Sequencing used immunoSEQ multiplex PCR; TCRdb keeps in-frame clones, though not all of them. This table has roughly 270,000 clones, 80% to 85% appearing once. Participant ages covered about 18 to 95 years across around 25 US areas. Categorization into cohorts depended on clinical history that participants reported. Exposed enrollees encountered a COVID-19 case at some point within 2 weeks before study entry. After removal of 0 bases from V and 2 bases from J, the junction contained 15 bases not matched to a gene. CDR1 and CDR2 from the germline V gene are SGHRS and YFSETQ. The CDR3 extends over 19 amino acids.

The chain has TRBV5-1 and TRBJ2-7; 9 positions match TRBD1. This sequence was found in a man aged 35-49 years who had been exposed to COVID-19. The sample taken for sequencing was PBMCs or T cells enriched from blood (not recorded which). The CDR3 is CASSLASPGTGRGAYEQYF. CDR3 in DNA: TGCGCCAGCAGCTTGGCGAGTCCCGGGACAGGGAGAGGGGCCTACGAGCAGTACTTC. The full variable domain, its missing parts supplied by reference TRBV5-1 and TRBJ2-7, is KAGVTQTPRYLIKTRGQQVTLSCSPISGHRSVSWYQQTPGQGLQFLFEYFSETQRNKGNFPGRFSGRQFSNSRSEMNVSTLELGDSALYLCASSLASPGTGRGAYEQYFGPGTRLTVT.